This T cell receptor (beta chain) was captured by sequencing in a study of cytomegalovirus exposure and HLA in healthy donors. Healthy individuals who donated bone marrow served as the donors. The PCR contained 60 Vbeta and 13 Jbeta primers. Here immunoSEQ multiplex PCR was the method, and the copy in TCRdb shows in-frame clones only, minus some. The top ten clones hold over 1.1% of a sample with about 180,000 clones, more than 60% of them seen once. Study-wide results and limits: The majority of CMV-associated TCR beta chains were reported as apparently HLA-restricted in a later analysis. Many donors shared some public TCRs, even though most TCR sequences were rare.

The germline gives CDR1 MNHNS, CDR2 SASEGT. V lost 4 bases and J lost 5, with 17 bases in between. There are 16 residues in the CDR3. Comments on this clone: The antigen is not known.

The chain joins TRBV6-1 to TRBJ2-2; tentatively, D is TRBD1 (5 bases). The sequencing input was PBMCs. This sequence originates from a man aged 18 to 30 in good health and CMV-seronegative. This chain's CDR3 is CASSAPDTLLTGELFF. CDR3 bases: TGTGCCAGCAGTGCCCCGGACACCCTGTTGACCGGGGAGCTGTTTTTT.